The 8 T cell receptor beta chains below were found in one sample sequenced in a study of Graves' ophthalmopathy and Graves' hyperthyroidism (dated by TCRdb to 2017 to 2018). For sequencing, an Illumina HiSeq 2000 was employed. For repertoire sequencing, the TCR beta CDR3 regions were amplified from RNA transcripts. A first-round RT-PCR used HTBI primers with the Qiagen OneStep RT-PCR kit, followed by a second-round multiplex PCR, size selection and purification. The public reads were reanalyzed by TCRdb: fastp trimming at Q25, MiXCR alignment, in-frame beta chains only. Identical CDR3 protein sequences are pooled into one entry, listed with their most common genes and DNA. Across this sample there are 500,000 to 800,000 distinct CDR3 sequences, with over 40% seen only once. The ten top clones hold roughly 3.5% of the sample. The sample consisted of peripheral blood. These receptors originate from an adult man with Graves' ophthalmopathy.

This clonotype was counted between two and nine times. The genes are TRBV12-3 or TRBV12-4 and TRBJ1-1; no definite D call. V dropped 7 bases and J dropped 1 base, with 13 bases sitting between them. CDR3 length equals 14 residues. The CDR3 sequence is CASNLGAGNTEAFF. The CDR3 bases are TGTGCCAGCAACTTGGGTGCAGGGAACACTGAAGCTTTCTTT.

V is TRBV2 and J is TRBJ2-7, with D perhaps matching TRBD2 (6 bases). Per germline, CDR1 SNHLY and CDR2 FYNNEI. The CDR3 is 15 amino acids. The V gene lost 3 bases and the J gene lost 0 bases, with 12 bases spanning the gap. CDR3 sequence reads: CASSEGLASSYEQYF. CDR3 sequence (DNA): TGTGCCAGCAGTGAGGGACTTGCAAGCTCCTACGAGCAGTACTTC.

This clonotype occurred many times. The genes are TRBV2 and TRBJ1-1; 7 bases match TRBD1. The CDR3 loop spans 14 amino acids. Germline CDR1 and CDR2: SNHLY and FYNNEI. V shed 2 bases, J shed 3 bases, and the junction held 3 bases outside the gene matches. Here the CDR3 reads CASSERGQYTEAFF. CDR3 nucleotides: TGTGCCAGCAGTGAAAGGGGACAGTACACTGAAGCTTTCTTT.

The table lists this clonotype with a count of one. The gene calls are TRBV7-9 and TRBJ1-4; D may be TRBD1 (5 bases). This CDR3 comprises 14 residues. The germline gives CDR1 SEHNR, CDR2 FQNEAQ (reference sequence). V lost 3 bases, J lost 6 bases, and 11 bases lay in between. CDR3 region: CASSFHGGYEKLFF. The CDR3 coding sequence is TGTGCCAGCAGCTTCCATGGGGGATATGAAAAACTGTTTTTT.

The rearrangement joins TRBV12-5 to TRBJ2-5; 8 bases agree with TRBD2. Trimming took 7 bases from V and 4 from J; bases not matched to a gene: 8. Germline loops: CDR1 LGHNT, CDR2 FRNRAP. The CDR3 spans 14 residues. The CDR3 loop reads CASAPSGSSETQYF. CDR3 in DNA: TGTGCTAGTGCTCCCAGCGGGAGTTCAGAGACCCAGTACTTC.

The chain joins TRBV7-2 to TRBJ1-6; weak D call: TRBD1 (5 bases). V lost 4 bases, J lost 7 bases, and 14 bases lay in between. There are 15 residues in the CDR3. Germline values: CDR1 SGHTA, CDR2 FQGNSA. CDR3 sequence: CASSSYQGDNSPLHF. The CDR3 region has the DNA TGTGCCAGCAGCTCGTATCAGGGAGACAATTCACCCCTCCACTTT.

A word on this clonotype: A single base separates this from a much larger clone, so it may be a read error. The chain couples TRBV9 to TRBJ2-7, with 8 bases fitting TRBD1. Germline V gene lookup returns CDR1 SGDLS and CDR2 YYNGEE. The CDR3 has 15 amino acids. CDR3 sequence reads: CASSLETGGRDEQYF. The CDR3 nucleotides read TGCGCCAGCAGCTTGGAAACAGGGGGAAGGGACGAGCAGTACTTC.

This CDR3 is CSASSPRSQGTEAFF. The CDR3 DNA reads TGCAGTGCCAGCAGCCCACGGAGTCAAGGCACTGAAGCTTTCTTT. The gene calls are TRBV20-1 and TRBJ1-1; D unresolved. CDR1 and CDR2 from the germline V gene are DFQATT and SNEGSKA (reference sequence). The V end lost 6 bases, the J end lost 4 bases, and 21 bases lay between the germline ends. The CDR3 consists of 15 residues.